This entry features one T cell receptor beta chain sequence. After re-calling the 5' RACE reads, TCRdb lists one entry per CDR3 protein, DNA absent. The sample table sets out 350,000 to 400,000 distinct CDR3 sequences. This CDR3 has 14 residues. This entry comes from a study of monozygotic twins with inflammatory bowel disease. This TCR derives from a human donor with ulcerative colitis or Crohn's disease, or a healthy co-twin of an affected twin (not recorded which). The chain uses TRBV12-3 or TRBV12-4 and TRBJ2-3; the D call from TCRdb, TRBD1, cannot be confirmed without DNA. Sequencing used blood. This CDR3 is CASSFPAPTDTQYF.